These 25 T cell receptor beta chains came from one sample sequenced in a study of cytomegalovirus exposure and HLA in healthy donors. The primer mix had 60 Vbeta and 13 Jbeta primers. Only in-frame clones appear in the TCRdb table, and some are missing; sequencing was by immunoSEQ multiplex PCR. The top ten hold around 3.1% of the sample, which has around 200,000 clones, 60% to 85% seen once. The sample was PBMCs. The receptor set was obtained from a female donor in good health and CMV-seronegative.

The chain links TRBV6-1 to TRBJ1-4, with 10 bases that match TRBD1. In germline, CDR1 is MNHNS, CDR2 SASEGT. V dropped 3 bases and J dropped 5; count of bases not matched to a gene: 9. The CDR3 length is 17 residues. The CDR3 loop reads CASSEWLTGQGNEKLFF. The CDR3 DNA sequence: TGTGCCAGCAGTGAGTGGCTGACGGGACAGGGGAATGAAAAACTGTTTTTT.

CDR3 protein: CASSSGGELFF. The CDR3 DNA is TGTGCCAGCAGCTCCGGCGGGGAGCTGTTTTTT. The rearrangement joins TRBV6-5 to TRBJ2-2; D gene unclear. V was shortened by 6 bases and J by 7 bases, with 6 bases between the two germline ends. Per germline, CDR1 MNHEY and CDR2 SVGAGI. The CDR3 spans 11 residues.

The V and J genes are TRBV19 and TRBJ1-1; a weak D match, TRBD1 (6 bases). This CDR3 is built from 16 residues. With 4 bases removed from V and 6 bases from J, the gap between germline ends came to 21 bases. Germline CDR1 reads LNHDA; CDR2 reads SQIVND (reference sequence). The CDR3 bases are TGTGCCAGTAGTAAACTTGGACCCCCAGGGGATGCTGAAGCTTTCTTT. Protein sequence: CASSKLGPPGDAEAFF.

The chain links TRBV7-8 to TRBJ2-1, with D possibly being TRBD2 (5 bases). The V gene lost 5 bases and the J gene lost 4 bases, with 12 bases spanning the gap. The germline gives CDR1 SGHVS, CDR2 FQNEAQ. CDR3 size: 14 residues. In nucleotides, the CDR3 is TGTGCCAGCAGCCTCGAGGGCAATTACAATGAGCAGTTCTTC. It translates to CASSLEGNYNEQFF.

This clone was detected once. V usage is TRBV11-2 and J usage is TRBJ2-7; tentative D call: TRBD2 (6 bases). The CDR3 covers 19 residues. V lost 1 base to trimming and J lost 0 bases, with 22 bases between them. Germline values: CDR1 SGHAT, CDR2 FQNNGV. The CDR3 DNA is TGTGCCAGCAGCTTAGGCCTCCTTCCCCGGGGGAGGAGCTCCTACGAGCAGTACTTC. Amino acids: CASSLGLLPRGRSSYEQYF.

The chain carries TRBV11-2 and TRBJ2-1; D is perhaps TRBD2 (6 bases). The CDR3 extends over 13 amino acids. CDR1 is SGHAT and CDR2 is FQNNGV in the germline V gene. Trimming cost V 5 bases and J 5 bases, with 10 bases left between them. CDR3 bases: TGTGCCAGCAGCCTGGGACTTAACAATGAGCAGTTCTTC. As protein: CASSLGLNNEQFF. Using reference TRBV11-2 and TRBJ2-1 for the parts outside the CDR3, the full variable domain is EAGVAQSPRYKIIEKRQSVAFWCNPISGHATLYWYQQILGQGPKLLIQFQNNGVVDDSQLPKDRFSAERLKGVDSTLKIQPAKLEDSAVYLCASSLGLNNEQFFGPGTRLTVL.

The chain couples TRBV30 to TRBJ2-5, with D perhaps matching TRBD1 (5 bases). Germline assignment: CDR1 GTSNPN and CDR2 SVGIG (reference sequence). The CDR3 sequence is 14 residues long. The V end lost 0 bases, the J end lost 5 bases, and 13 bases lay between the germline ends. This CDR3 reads CAWSVLRGHETQYF. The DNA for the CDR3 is TGTGCCTGGAGTGTACTGCGAGGACACGAGACCCAGTACTTC.

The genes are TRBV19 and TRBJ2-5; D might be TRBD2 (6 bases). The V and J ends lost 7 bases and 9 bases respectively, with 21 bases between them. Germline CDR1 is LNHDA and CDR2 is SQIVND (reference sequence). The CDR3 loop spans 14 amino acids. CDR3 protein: CASTDHETGEAQYF. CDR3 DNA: TGTGCCAGTACCGATCACGAGACCGGGGAGGCCCAGTACTTC.

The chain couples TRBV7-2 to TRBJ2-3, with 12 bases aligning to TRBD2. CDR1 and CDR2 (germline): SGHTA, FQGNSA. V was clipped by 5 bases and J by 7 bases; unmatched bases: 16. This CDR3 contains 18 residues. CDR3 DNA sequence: TGTGCCAGCAGCCAGGAGGCACTAGCGGGGGGTCCCTCGAATACGCAGTATTTT. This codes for CASSQEALAGGPSNTQYF.

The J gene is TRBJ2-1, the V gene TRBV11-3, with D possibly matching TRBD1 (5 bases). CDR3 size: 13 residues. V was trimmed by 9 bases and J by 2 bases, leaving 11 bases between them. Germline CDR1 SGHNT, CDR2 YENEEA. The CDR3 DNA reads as TGTGCCAGTGGGGCAGGGCCCTACAATGAGCAGTTCTTC. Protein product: CASGAGPYNEQFF. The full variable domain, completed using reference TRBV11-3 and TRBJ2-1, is EAGVVQSPRYKIIEKKQPVAFWCNPISGHNTLYWYLQNLGQGPELLIRYENEEAVDDSQLPKDRFSAERLKGVDSTLKIQPAELGDSAVYLCASGAGPYNEQFFGPGTRLTVL.

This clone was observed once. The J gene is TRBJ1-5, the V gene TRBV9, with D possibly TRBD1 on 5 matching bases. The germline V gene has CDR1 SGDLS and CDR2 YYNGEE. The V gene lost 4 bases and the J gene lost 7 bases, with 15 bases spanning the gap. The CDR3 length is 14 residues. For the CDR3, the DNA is TGTGCCAGCAGCCCCGGGGGGAGTTGGCAGCCCCAGCATTTT. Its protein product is CASSPGGSWQPQHF.

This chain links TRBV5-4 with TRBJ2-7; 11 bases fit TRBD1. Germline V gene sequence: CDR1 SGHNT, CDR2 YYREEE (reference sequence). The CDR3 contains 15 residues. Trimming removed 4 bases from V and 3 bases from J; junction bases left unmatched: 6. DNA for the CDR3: TGTGCCAGCAGCGCAGGACAGGGGGCGTACTACGAGCAGTACTTC. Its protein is CASSAGQGAYYEQYF.

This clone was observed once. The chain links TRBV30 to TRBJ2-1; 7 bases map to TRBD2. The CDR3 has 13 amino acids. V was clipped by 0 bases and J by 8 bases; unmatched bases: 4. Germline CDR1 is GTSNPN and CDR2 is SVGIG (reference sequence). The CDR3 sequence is CAWSVGLVDEQFF. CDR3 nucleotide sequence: TGTGCCTGGAGTGTAGGACTAGTCGATGAGCAGTTCTTC.

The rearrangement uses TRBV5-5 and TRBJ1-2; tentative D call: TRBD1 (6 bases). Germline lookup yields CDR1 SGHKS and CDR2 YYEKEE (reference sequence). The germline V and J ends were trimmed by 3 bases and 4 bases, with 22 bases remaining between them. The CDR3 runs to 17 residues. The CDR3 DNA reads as TGTGCCAGCAGCTCGAGCAGGGAGGGGGGAACTGTCTATGGCTACACCTTC. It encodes CASSSSREGGTVYGYTF.

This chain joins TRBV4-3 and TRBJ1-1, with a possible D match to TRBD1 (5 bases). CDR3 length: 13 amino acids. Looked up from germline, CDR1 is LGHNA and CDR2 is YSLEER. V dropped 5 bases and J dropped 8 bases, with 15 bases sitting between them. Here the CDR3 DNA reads TGCGCCAGCAGCTTAGGACACCAAACAGAAGCTTTCTTT. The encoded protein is CASSLGHQTEAFF.

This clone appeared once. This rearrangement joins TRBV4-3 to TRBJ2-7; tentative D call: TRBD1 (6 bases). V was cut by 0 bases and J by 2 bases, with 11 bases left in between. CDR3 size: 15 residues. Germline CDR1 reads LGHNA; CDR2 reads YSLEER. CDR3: CASSQDQGPPYEQYF. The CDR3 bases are TGCGCCAGCAGCCAAGATCAGGGGCCCCCCTACGAGCAGTACTTC.

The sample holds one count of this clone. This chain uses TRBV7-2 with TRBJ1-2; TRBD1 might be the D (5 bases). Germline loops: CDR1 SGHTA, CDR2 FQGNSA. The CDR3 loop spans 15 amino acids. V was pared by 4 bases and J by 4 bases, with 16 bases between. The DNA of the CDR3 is TGTGCCAGCAGCTCCCTCCTCGGGACTGCCTATGGCTACACCTTC. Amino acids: CASSSLLGTAYGYTF.

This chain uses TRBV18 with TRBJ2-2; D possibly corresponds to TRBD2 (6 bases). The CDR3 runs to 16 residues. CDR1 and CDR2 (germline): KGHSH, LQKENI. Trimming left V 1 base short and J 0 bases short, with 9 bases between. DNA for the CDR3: TGTGCCAGCTCACCACTAGCGGTAGCGAACACCGGGGAGCTGTTTTTT. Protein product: CASSPLAVANTGELFF. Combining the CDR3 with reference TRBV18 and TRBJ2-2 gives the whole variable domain NAGVMQNPRHLVRRRGQEARLRCSPMKGHSHVYWYRQLPEEGLKFMVYLQKENIIDESGMPKERFSAEFPKEGPSILRIQQVVRGDSAAYFCASSPLAVANTGELFFGEGSRLTVL.

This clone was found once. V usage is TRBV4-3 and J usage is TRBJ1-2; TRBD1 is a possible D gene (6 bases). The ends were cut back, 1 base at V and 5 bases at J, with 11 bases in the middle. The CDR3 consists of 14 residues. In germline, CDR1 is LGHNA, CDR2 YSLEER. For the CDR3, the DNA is TGCGCCAGCAGCCAAGCGTCCAGGGGATATGGCTACACCTTC. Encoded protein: CASSQASRGYGYTF.

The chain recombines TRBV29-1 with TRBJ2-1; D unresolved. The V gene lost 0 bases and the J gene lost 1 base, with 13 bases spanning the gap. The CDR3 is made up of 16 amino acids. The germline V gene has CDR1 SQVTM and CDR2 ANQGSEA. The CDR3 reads CSVEDIGPRSYNEQFF. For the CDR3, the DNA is TGCAGCGTTGAAGATATAGGCCCGCGGTCCTACAATGAGCAGTTCTTC.

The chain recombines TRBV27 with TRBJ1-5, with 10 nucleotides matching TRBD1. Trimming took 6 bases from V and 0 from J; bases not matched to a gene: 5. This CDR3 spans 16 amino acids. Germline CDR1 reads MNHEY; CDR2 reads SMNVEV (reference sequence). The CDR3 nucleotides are TGTGCCAGCAGGCATGGGACAGGGGTTAGCAATCAGCCCCAGCATTTT. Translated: CASRHGTGVSNQPQHF.

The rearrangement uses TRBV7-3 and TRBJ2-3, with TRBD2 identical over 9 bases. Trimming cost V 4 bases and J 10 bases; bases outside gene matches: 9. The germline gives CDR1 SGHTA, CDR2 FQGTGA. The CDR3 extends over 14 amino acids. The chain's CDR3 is CASSSGLAPYSQYF. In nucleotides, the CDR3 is TGTGCCAGCAGCTCAGGACTAGCGCCCTACTCGCAGTATTTT.

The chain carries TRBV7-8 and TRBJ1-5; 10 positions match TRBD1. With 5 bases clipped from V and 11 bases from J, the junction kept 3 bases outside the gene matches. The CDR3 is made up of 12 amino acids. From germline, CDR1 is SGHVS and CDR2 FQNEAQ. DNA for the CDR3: TGTGCCAGCAGCCCCGGGACAGGGGCCCAGCATTTT. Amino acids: CASSPGTGAQHF. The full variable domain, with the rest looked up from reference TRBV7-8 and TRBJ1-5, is GAGVSQSPRYKVAKRGQDVALRCDPISGHVSLFWYQQALGQGPEFLTYFQNEAQLDKSGLPSDRFFAERPEGSVSTLKIQRTQQEDSAVYLCASSPGTGAQHFGDGTRLSIL.

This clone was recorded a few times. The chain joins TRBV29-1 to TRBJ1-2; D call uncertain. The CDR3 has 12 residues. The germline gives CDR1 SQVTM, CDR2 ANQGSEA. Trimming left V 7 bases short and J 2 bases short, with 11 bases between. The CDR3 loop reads CSASGGNYGYTF. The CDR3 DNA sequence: TGCAGCGCCAGTGGAGGGAACTATGGCTACACCTTC. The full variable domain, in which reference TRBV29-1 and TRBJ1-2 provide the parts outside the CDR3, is SAVISQKPSRDICQRGTSLTIQCQVDSQVTMMFWYRQQPGQSLTLIATANQGSEATYESGFVIDKFPISRPNLTFSTLTVSNMSPEDSSIYLCSASGGNYGYTFGSGTRLTVV.

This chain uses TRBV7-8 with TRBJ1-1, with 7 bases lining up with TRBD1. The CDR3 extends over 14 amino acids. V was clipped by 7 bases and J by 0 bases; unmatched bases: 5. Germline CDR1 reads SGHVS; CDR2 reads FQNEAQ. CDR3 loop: CASTHRGLNTEAFF. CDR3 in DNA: TGTGCCAGCACACACAGGGGATTGAACACTGAAGCTTTCTTT.